This TCR beta chain emerged from a study of blood T cell repertoires in COVID-19. TCRdb keeps only in-frame clones here, not all; method: immunoSEQ multiplex PCR. The table includes approximately 220,000 clones, roughly four fifths detected once. V gave up 3 bases and J gave up 8 bases, with 13 bases separating them. The germline gives CDR1 SEHNR, CDR2 FQNEAQ (reference sequence). The CDR3 totals 14 residues. Sequencing was performed on PBMCs or T cells enriched from blood (not recorded which). This chain joins TRBV7-9 and TRBJ1-4; D ambiguous. This TCR derives from a woman between 45 and 65 years old who had been exposed to COVID-19. The CDR3 DNA reads as TGTGCCAGCAGCTTCGGACTGATGACCGAAAAACTGTTTTTT. This translates into CASSFGLMTEKLFF.